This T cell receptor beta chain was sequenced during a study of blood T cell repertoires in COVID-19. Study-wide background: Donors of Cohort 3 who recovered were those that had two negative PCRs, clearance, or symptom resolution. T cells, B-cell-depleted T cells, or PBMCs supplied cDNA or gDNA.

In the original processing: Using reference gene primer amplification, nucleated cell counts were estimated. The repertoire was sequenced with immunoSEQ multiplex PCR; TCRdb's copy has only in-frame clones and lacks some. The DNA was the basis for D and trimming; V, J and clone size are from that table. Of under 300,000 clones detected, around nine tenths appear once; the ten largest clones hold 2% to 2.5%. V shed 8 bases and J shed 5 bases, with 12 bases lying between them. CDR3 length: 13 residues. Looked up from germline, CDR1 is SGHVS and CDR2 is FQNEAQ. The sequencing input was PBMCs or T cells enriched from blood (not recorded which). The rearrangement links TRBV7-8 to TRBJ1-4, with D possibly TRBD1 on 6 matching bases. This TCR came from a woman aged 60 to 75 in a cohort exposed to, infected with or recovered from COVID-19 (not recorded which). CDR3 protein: CASRRTENEKLFF. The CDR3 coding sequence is TGTGCCAGCCGCCGGACAGAGAATGAAAAACTGTTTTTT.